The rows below give T cell receptor beta chains drawn from one sample of a study of neurological immune-mediated disorders. From the 5' RACE reads, TCRdb called clonotypes with MiXCR, one entry per CDR3 protein. The table has fewer than 20,000 distinct CDR3 sequences, roughly 10% seen once. Sequenced: CD8+ T cells from blood. The receptors shown here come from a woman aged 45-65 years in good health. The CDR3 runs from the conserved cysteine through the conserved F or W. D genes are given only for firm matches. For some rows the clone size is stated as once, few or many, or as a class when expanded; others skip it.

d_call clone_size j_call v_call cdr3_aa cdr3_nt
NA NA TRBJ1-2 TRBV7-2 CASSLLGRGYTF TGTGCCAGCAGCTTACTCGGCCGTGGCTACACCTTC
NA many TRBJ1-6 TRBV9 CASSVEWAYNSPLHF TGTGCCAGCAGCGTAGAGTGGGCCTATAATTCACCCCTCCACTTT
NA many TRBJ2-1 TRBV20-1 CSARDPSDEQFF TGCAGTGCTAGAGATCCGTCAGATGAGCAGTTCTTC
TRBD1 many TRBJ2-7 TRBV20-1 CSAKDRGSYEQYF TGCAGTGCTAAGGACAGGGGATCCTACGAGCAGTACTTC
TRBD1 many TRBJ2-7 TRBV5-1 CASSLGQGAPDEQYF TGCGCCAGCAGCCTTGGACAGGGGGCGCCCGACGAGCAGTACTTC
TRBD1 few TRBJ2-7 TRBV7-9 CASSLGTGSRYEQYF TGTGCCAGCAGCCTTGGGACAGGGAGTCGCTACGAGCAGTACTTC
NA many TRBJ2-3 TRBV10-2 CASSETDESTDTQYF TGCGCCAGCTCCGAGACAGACGAAAGCACAGATACGCAGTATTTT
NA many TRBJ1-5 TRBV2 CASSESIYSNQPQHF TGTGCCAGCAGTGAGTCCATTTATAGCAATCAGCCCCAGCATTTT
NA many TRBJ1-1 TRBV7-9 CASSPAPGTEAFF TGTGCCAGCAGCCCCGCCCCCGGCACTGAAGCTTTCTTT
NA many TRBJ1-2 TRBV12-3/TRBV12-4 CASSFGTNYGYTF TGTGCCAGCAGTTTCGGGACTAACTATGGCTACACCTTC
NA many TRBJ2-3 TRBV11-2 CASSPRDSTELDTQYF TGTGCCAGCAGCCCCAGGGACTCCACCGAATTGGATACGCAGTATTTT
TRBD1 many TRBJ1-5 TRBV28 CAGVTRGGQPQHF TGTGCCGGCGTTACCAGGGGGGGTCAGCCCCAGCATTTT
NA many TRBJ1-1 TRBV11-3 CASSLGRRGPNTEAFF TGTGCCAGCAGCTTAGGAAGACGGGGGCCGAACACTGAAGCTTTCTTT
NA many TRBJ2-7 TRBV4-3 CASSQDSGYEQYF TGCGCCAGCAGCCAAGATAGCGGCTACGAGCAGTACTTC
NA many TRBJ2-1 TRBV29-1 CSVGGVYNEQFF TGCAGCGTTGGAGGGGTTTACAATGAGCAGTTCTTC
NA many TRBJ2-2 TRBV20-1 CSFGRVNTGELFF TGCAGTTTTGGACGGGTGAACACCGGGGAGCTGTTTTTT
NA many TRBJ2-2 TRBV9 CASSISSGRGELFF TGTGCCAGCAGCATCAGCTCGGGGCGCGGGGAGCTGTTTTTT
TRBD2 many TRBJ2-7 TRBV7-9 CASSLPRGSGDFYEQYF TGTGCCAGCAGCTTACCCCGCGGTAGCGGGGATTTTTACGAGCAGTACTTC
TRBD1 many TRBJ2-7 TRBV29-1 CSVEDDRDEQYF TGCAGCGTTGAAGATGACAGGGACGAGCAGTACTTC
TRBD2 many TRBJ2-7 TRBV28 CASRSSGTPVWEQYF TGTGCCAGCAGATCCAGCGGGACCCCCGTGTGGGAGCAGTACTTC
TRBD1 many TRBJ2-7 TRBV4-2 CASSQDGTGVPYEQYF TGTGCCAGCAGCCAAGACGGGACAGGGGTCCCCTACGAGCAGTACTTC
NA NA TRBJ2-2 TRBV6-5 CASRVGGMDTGELFF TGTGCCAGCAGGGTAGGAGGGATGGACACCGGGGAGCTGTTTTTT
NA many TRBJ2-1 TRBV20-1 CSASRGLENEQFF TGCAGTGCTAGTCGGGGTCTTGAGAATGAGCAGTTCTTC
TRBD2 few TRBJ2-2 TRBV7-9 CASSLLAGGPDTGELFF TGTGCCAGCAGCTTGCTAGCGGGAGGGCCGGACACCGGGGAGCTGTTTTTT
TRBD2 NA TRBJ2-3 TRBV20-1 CSATSGITDTQYF TGCAGTGCTACTAGCGGGATCACAGATACGCAGTATTTT
TRBD2 NA TRBJ2-2 TRBV2 CASSHTPGLAGGGELFF TGTGCCAGCAGTCATACCCCCGGACTAGCGGGGGGTGGGGAGCTGTTTTTT
TRBD1 many TRBJ2-7 TRBV25-1 CASSAGTGEYF TGTGCCAGCAGTGCTGGGACAGGGGAGTACTTC
TRBD1 medium-sized TRBJ1-5 TRBV10-3 CAISDADRVNSNQPQHF TGTGCCATCAGTGACGCGGACAGGGTCAATAGCAATCAGCCCCAGCATTTT
NA many TRBJ2-7 TRBV11-1 CASSLYKGPDEQYF TGTGCCAGCAGCTTATATAAGGGGCCGGACGAGCAGTACTTC
TRBD1 many TRBJ2-7 TRBV10-2 CASSGGQGPYEQYF TGCGCCAGCAGTGGTGGACAGGGGCCCTACGAGCAGTACTTC
NA many TRBJ2-7 TRBV10-3 CAISGPGAPSYEQYF TGTGCCATCAGTGGGCCGGGGGCCCCCTCCTACGAGCAGTACTTC
TRBD1 many TRBJ2-1 TRBV5-1 CASSLEAQGVPYNEQFF TGCGCCAGCAGCTTGGAGGCTCAGGGGGTACCCTACAATGAGCAGTTCTTC
NA many TRBJ2-6 TRBV15 CATSPLSGANVLTF TGTGCCACCAGCCCCCTCTCTGGGGCCAACGTCCTGACTTTC
NA NA TRBJ2-3 TRBV14 CASRPSGADTQYF TGTGCCAGCCGTCCATCCGGGGCAGATACGCAGTATTTT
NA many TRBJ2-7 TRBV5-5 CASSPVPGQGYPYEQYF TGTGCCAGCAGCCCCGTTCCGGGACAAGGGTATCCCTACGAGCAGTACTTC
NA many TRBJ2-6 TRBV7-2 CAEWGDGANVLTF TGTGCTGAATGGGGGGACGGGGCCAACGTCCTGACTTTC
NA many TRBJ1-3 TRBV4-1 CASRAGSSGNTIYF TGCGCCAGCAGAGCAGGGAGCTCTGGAAACACCATATATTTT
TRBD1 many TRBJ1-1 TRBV27 CASSLATGTTEAFF TGTGCCAGCAGTTTAGCGACAGGGACCACTGAAGCTTTCTTT
NA NA TRBJ2-1 TRBV14 CASSQDIGQGPNNEQFF TGTGCCAGCAGCCAAGATATAGGGCAGGGCCCTAACAATGAGCAGTTCTTC
NA many TRBJ2-3 TRBV27 CASRDYLTDTQYF TGTGCCAGCAGGGACTACCTCACAGATACGCAGTATTTT
TRBD2 many TRBJ2-3 TRBV6-1 CASDPGLASDTQYF TGTGCCAGCGACCCGGGACTAGCGTCTGATACGCAGTATTTT
NA many TRBJ1-5 TRBV10-3 CAISDGRDYNQPQHF TGTGCCATCAGTGACGGCAGGGACTACAATCAGCCCCAGCATTTT
NA many TRBJ1-5 TRBV4-1 CASQDGEYSNQPQHF TGCGCCAGCCAGGACGGAGAATATAGCAATCAGCCCCAGCATTTT
NA medium-sized TRBJ1-5 TRBV20-1 CSARDSRGQPQHF TGCAGTGCTAGAGATTCCCGGGGTCAGCCCCAGCATTTT
NA few TRBJ2-1 TRBV29-1 CSVEGLGSDHSYNEQFF TGCAGCGTTGAAGGCCTAGGTAGCGATCACTCCTACAATGAGCAGTTCTTC